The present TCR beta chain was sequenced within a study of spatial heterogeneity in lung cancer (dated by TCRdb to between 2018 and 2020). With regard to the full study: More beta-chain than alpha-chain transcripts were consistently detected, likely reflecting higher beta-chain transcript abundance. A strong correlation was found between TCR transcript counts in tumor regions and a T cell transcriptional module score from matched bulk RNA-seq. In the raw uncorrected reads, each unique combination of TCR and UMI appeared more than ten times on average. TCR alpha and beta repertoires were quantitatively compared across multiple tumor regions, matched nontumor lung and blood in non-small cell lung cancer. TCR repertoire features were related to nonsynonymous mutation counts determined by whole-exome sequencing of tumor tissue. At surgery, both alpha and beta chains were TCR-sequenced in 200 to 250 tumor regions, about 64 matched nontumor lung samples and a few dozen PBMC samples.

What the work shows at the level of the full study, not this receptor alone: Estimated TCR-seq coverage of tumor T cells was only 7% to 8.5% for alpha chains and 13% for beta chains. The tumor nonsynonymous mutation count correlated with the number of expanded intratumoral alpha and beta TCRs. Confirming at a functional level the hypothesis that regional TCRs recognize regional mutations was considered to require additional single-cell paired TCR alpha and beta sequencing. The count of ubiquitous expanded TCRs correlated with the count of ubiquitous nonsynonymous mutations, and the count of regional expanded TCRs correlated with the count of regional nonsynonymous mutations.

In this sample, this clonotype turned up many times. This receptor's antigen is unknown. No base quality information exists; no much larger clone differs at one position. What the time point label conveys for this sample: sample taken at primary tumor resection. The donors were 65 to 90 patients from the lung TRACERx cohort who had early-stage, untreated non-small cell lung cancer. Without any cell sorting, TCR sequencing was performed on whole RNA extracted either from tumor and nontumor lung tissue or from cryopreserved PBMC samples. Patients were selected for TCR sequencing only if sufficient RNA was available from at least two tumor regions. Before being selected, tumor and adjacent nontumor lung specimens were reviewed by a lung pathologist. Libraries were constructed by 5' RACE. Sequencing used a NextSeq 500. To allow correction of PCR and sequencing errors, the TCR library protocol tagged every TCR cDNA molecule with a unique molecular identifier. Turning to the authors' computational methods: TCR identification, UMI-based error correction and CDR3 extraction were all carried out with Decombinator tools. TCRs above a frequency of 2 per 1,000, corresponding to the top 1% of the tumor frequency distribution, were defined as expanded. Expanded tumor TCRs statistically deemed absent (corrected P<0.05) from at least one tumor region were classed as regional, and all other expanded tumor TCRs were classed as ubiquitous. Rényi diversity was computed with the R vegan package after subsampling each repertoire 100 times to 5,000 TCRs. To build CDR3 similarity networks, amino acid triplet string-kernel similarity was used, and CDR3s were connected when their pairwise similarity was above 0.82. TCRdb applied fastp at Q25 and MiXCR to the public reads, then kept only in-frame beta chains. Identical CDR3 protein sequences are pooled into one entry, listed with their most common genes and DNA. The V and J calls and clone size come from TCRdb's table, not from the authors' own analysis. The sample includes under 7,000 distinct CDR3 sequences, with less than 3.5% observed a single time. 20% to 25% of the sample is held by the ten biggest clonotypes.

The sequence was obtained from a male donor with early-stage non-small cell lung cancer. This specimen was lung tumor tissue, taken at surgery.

The CDR3 has the sequence CAWSTRHDSPLHF. At the DNA level, the sequence is TGTGCCTGGAGTACCCGACACGATTCACCCCTCCACTTT. The rearrangement combines TRBV30 with TRBJ1-6, with an unclear D gene assignment. The cysteine opens and the phenylalanine closes a CDR3 of 13 amino acids. Only the CDR3 part of the read is kept: 39 bases, read in frame from the first base. From the germline V gene (reference sequence), CDR1 is GTSNPN and CDR2 is SVGIG. Relative to germline, V is 2 bases shorter and J is 8 bases shorter, with 10 bases between their ends.